This TCR beta chain appears in the sequencing data of a study of breast tumors, draining lymph nodes, adjacent tissues. TCRdb redid the calling of the multiplex PCR reads with MiXCR, one entry per CDR3 protein. This table has 150,000 to 250,000 distinct CDR3 sequences, 30% to 40% appearing once. Study-wide results and caveats: Luminal-like breast cancer showed significantly higher tumor–nontumor repertoire similarity than basal-like. Data only fit, rather than demonstrated, lymph node origin of most tumor T cells. Findings are consistent with lymph node origin and intratumoral expansion of most tumor T cells. Tumor repertoires ranked between lymph nodes and nontumor tissue in diversity, with V and J gene preferences.

Axillary draining lymph nodes of breast cancer patients supplied the node samples. With 5 bases removed from V and 11 bases from J, the gap between germline ends came to 28 bases. Germline V gene data show CDR1 as SGHAT and CDR2 as FQDESV (reference sequence). The CDR3 consists of 17 residues. Regarding this clonotype: Its cognate antigen is unknown.

The sequence was collected from a female donor with breast cancer. Some clones in this sample may be carry-over from other donors' samples. The rearrangement links TRBV11-1 to TRBJ1-5; D is ambiguous. Source material: axillary lymph node tissue. The CDR3 nucleotides are TGTGCCAGCAGCGCACGGTTAGCGGGAGCCCCCCAAGAGACCCAGCATTTT. Its protein is CASSARLAGAPQETQHF.